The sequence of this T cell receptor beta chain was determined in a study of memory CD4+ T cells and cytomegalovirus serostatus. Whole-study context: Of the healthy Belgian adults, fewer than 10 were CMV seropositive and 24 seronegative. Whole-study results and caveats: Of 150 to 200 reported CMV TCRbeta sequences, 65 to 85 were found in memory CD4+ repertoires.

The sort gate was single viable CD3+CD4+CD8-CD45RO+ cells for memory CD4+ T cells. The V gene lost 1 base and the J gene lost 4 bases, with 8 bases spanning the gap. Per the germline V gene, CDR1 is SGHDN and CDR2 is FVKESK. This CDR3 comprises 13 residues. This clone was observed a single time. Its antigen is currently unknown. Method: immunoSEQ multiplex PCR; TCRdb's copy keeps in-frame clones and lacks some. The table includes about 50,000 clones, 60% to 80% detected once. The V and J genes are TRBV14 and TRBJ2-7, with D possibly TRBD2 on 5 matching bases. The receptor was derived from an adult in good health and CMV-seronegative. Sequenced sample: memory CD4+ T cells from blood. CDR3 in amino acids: CASSQGVAYEQYF. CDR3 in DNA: TGTGCCAGCAGCCAAGGTGTAGCGTACGAGCAGTACTTC. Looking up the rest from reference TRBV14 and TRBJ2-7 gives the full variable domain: EAGVTQFPSHSVIEKGQTVTLRCDPISGHDNLYWYRRVMGKEIKFLLHFVKESKQDESGMPNNRFLAERTGGTYSTLKVQPAELEDSGVYFCASSQGVAYEQYFGPGTRLTVT.